The text below deals with one TCR beta chain. After removal of 4 bases from V and 7 bases from J, the junction contained 9 bases not matched to a gene. The CDR3 has 15 amino acids. CDR1 is MDHEN, CDR2 SYDVKM, per germline. This sample was taken from a study of T cells after yellow fever vaccination. Via MiXCR, TCRdb re-called the 5' RACE reads, giving one row per CDR3 protein. The data contain some 260,000 distinct CDR3 sequences, 5.2% of them singletons. The gene calls are TRBV28 and TRBJ1-2; 10 bases map to TRBD1. This receptor was obtained from a man between 18 and 35 years old who received the YFV17D yellow fever vaccine. The input for sequencing was CD4+ T cells sorted from PBMCs, taken on the day of the yellow fever booster vaccination. In DNA, the CDR3 is TGTGCCAGCAGTTCCGGACAGGGGGATAGGAGTGGCTACACCTTC. Amino acids: CASSSGQGDRSGYTF.